This TCR beta chain was recorded in a study of metastatic and nonmetastatic thyroid tumors. Study-level background: Blood and tumor or nodule tissue repertoires from malignant and benign thyroid patients were compared.

Per the original data handling: Clinicopathological groups differed in CDR3, with these differences serving to build a distant-metastasis classifier for papillary thyroid cancer. Using MiXCR, TCRdb re-called clones from the PCR reads. The V and J calls reflect TCRdb's pipeline rather than the authors' work. The data hold roughly 3,900 clones, with 36% observed a single time. Overall study findings and caveats: Across blood and tumor, TCR beta diversity in malignant thyroid tumors was reportedly significantly higher than in benign nodules.

As to this clone: The antigen remains undetermined.

Every patient was untreated before thyroid surgery. The receptor was isolated from a female donor with papillary thyroid cancer or a benign thyroid nodule (not recorded which). Some clones in this sample may be carry-over from other donors' samples. Sequenced material: tumor tissue.

CDR3 sequence (DNA): TGTGCCAGCAGCTATCCGCAAGAGACCCAGTACTTC. The encoded protein is CASSYPQETQYF. The chain carries TRBV11-3 and TRBJ2-5; D ambiguous. V lost 4 bases, J lost 2 bases, and 5 bases lay in between. The CDR3 consists of 12 residues. The germline gives CDR1 SGHNT, CDR2 YENEEA.